This TCR beta chain was identified during a study of blood T cell repertoires in COVID-19. As originally analysed: Reference gene primers were amplified, and this amplification served to estimate nucleated cell counts. Only in-frame clones appear in the TCRdb table, and some are missing; sequencing was by immunoSEQ multiplex PCR. V, J and clone size derive from that table, while D and trimming were established from the DNA sequence. The table has around 81,000 clones, roughly 86% seen once. There are 18 residues in the CDR3. CDR1 and CDR2 from the germline V gene are SGDLS and YYNGEE. V lost 0 bases, J lost 10 bases, and 26 bases lay in between. This clone was seen once.

Sample: peripheral blood. The clonotype originates from a human donor in a cohort sampled during active COVID-19. The chain links TRBV9 to TRBJ2-1; TRBD2 is a possible D gene (6 bases). CDR3 sequence (DNA): TGTGCCAGCAGCGTAGACGTAGCGGACCCCTATCCTAGGGGCGAGCAGTTCTTC. Translation: CASSVDVADPYPRGEQFF.